The clone carrying this T cell receptor (beta chain) appeared once. TCRdb ran MiXCR on the RT-PCR reads and lists one entry per CDR3 protein. The sample carries under 800,000 distinct CDR3 sequences, roughly 13% recorded once. The CDR3 runs to 15 residues. V was trimmed by 4 bases and J by 5 bases, leaving 17 bases between them. The V gene's germline CDR1 is MNHNS and CDR2 SASEGT. This sample was taken from a study of response to subunit inactivated influenza vaccine. The starting material was PBMCs from blood, obtained 14 to 15 days before vaccination. This sequence was found in a man aged 50-59 years who received an inactivated influenza vaccine. The chain has TRBV6-1 and TRBJ2-5; D possibly matches TRBD1 or TRBD2 (5 bases each). In DNA, the CDR3 is TGTGCCAGCAGTGGCTCTCCGGGACCGGGGGAGACCCAGTACTTC. Protein sequence: CASSGSPGPGETQYF.